This record looks at one TCR beta chain sequence and its context. Antigen specificity is unknown. This entry is derived from a study of OX40 agonist ivuxolimab in advanced cancers. Study context: Patients were dosed with the agonistic anti-OX40 (CD134) antibody ivuxolimab. General study results and limits: At 0.1-3.0 mg/kg, partial responders had clonal expansion among the lowest observed. Among T cells, CD8+ cells averaged more expanded clones than CD4+ cells.

Using immunoSEQ multiplex PCR, the repertoire was profiled, and TCRdb retains in-frame clones only, with some absent. The table has 150,000 to 190,000 clones, roughly 94% seen once; the top ten hold around 0.33%. V was pared by 6 bases and J by 1 base, with 8 bases between. Germline V gene sequence: CDR1 MNHEY, CDR2 SMNVEV (reference sequence). CDR3 size: 13 residues. The V call is TRBV27, the J call TRBJ2-3; D call uncertain. The TCR sequence derives from an adult with an advanced solid tumor such as melanoma, head and neck, liver or kidney cancer. Sample: CD4+ or CD8+ T cells sorted from blood, taken in a trial of the OX40 agonist ivuxolimab. The CDR3 DNA follows: TGTGCCAGCAGGTCAACAGGCACAGATACGCAGTATTTT. Its translation is CASRSTGTDTQYF.